Sequencing of this TCR beta chain was carried out in a study of T cell responses to AZD1222 COVID-19 vaccine. Using immunoSEQ multiplex PCR, the repertoire was profiled, and TCRdb retains in-frame clones only, with some absent. Counted here are more than 100,000 clones, roughly nine tenths occurring once; the ten biggest clones make up 2.4%. The V gene's germline CDR1 is SGHRS and CDR2 YFSETQ. The V end was cut by 0 bases, the J end by 9 bases, with 13 bases between. This CDR3 has 13 amino acids. Study conclusions and caveats: Seropositive at baseline were only 5 to 7 AZD1222 recipients. Unmutated variant regions are reportedly the target of nearly half of TCRs that are spike-specific. The donors showed a predominance of white British ancestry and of females, with possible underestimation of clonal diversity.

On this clone: Its antigen is not identified.

The TCR originated in an adult in good health. The material sequenced was peripheral blood, taken on day 0 of AZD1222 vaccination. The rearrangement links TRBV5-1 to TRBJ2-7; D remains unclear. CDR3 nucleotide sequence: TGCGCCAGCAGCTTGGCTGCGGAGCAGAGGCAGTACTTC. Its translation: CASSLAAEQRQYF.